This T cell receptor (beta chain) was recovered during a study of blood T cell repertoires in COVID-19. Across the study: The study drew acute and convalescent COVID-19 samples from the United States, Italy and Spain. PBMCs, B-cell-depleted T cells, or T cells were the source of the cDNA or gDNA that made up the material.

The CDR3 runs to 15 residues. Germline CDR1 is LNHDA and CDR2 is SQIVND (reference sequence). Losses at the gene ends were 5 bases for V and 1 base for J; bases not matched to a gene: 4. How the authors handled the data: It was from reference gene primer amplification that nucleated cell counts were estimated. Generated by immunoSEQ multiplex PCR, the TCRdb table keeps only in-frame clones and is missing some. For V, J and clone size, that table is used; D and trimming come from the DNA. This sample has tens of thousands of clones, with 70% to 80% found just once. The clonotype was recovered from a human donor in a cohort sampled during active COVID-19. The sequencing input was peripheral blood. This sequence joins TRBV19 and TRBJ2-2, with 7 bases lining up with TRBD1. The CDR3 spells CASSSRTGNTGELFF. The CDR3 DNA reads TGTGCCAGTAGTTCGAGGACAGGGAACACCGGGGAGCTGTTTTTT.